This T cell receptor (beta chain) was obtained from a study of CD8+ T cells in alopecia areata. As for the study in general: Twice a day, 5 to 10 mg of oral tofacitinib was administered to treated patients. Study-level findings and limits: Unlike in mice, where it was clearer, TCR sharing across patients was less clear, possibly HLA-related. Compared with normal scalp, lesional scalp had higher clonality and more expanded CD8+ clones.

Germline V gene sequence: CDR1 MGHRA, CDR2 YSYEKL. V lost 4 bases to trimming and J lost 0 bases, with 9 bases between them. This CDR3 is 14 amino acids long. This clone has more than one count but fewer than ten. The antigen is not known. Extracted RNA was reverse transcribed, and the resulting cDNA served as sequencing template. Measured with immunoSEQ multiplex PCR; TCRdb has only the in-frame clones, and not every one. There are roughly 130,000 clones in the sample; approximately 58% occur only once, and 4.5% lies in the top ten. This chain uses TRBV4-1 with TRBJ1-1, with TRBD1 as a possible D gene (6 bases). The clonotype was recovered from a human donor with alopecia areata. Sequencing was performed on CD4+ T cells sorted from blood, taken at week 0. Here the CDR3 DNA reads TGCGCCAGCAGCCCGGGACATGTGAACACTGAAGCTTTCTTT. Protein: CASSPGHVNTEAFF.